This T cell receptor beta chain was sequenced during a study of cytomegalovirus exposure and HLA in healthy donors. Study outcomes and limitations: Generally TCR sequences proved uncommon, though certain public TCRs appeared in numerous donors. One variant, a missense change in DCLRE1C, was linked in a later analysis to TCR beta V- and J-gene trimming.

This clone came up a few times. What it binds is not known. PCR employed 60 Vbeta and 13 Jbeta primers. The data were produced by immunoSEQ multiplex PCR, yet TCRdb's version contains in-frame clones alone and is incomplete. The table has approximately 190,000 clones, about 13% seen once. The junction had 6 bases not matched to a gene; V was cut back by 6 bases and J by 0 bases. The germline gives CDR1 SGHTS, CDR2 YDEGEE. The CDR3 runs 15 residues. The chain joins TRBV5-8 to TRBJ1-3; TRBD1 matches 7 bases. This receptor was taken from a man aged 45-65 years in good health and CMV-seropositive. The sequenced sample consisted of PBMCs. The CDR3 loop is CASTLRGDSGNTIYF. In DNA form, the CDR3 reads TGTGCCAGCACCCTCAGGGGGGACTCTGGAAACACCATATATTTT.